These T cell receptor beta chains were read from a single sample in a study of blood T cell repertoires in COVID-19. Some clones are missing from TCRdb's copy, which holds only in-frame ones; the method was immunoSEQ multiplex PCR. The sample gives roughly 30,000 clones, 75% to 90% of which show up once; approximately 14% is in the top ten. The sample taken for sequencing was peripheral blood. The receptors were sampled from a human donor with acute or convalescent COVID-19. The donor label of this sample is uncertain. Both conserved end residues are part of each CDR3. D genes are given only for firm matches.

J	D	V	CDR3
TRBJ2-7	-	TRBV19	CASSIDLAYEQYF
TRBJ1-6	TRBD1	TRBV19	CASSSGTGTPLHF
TRBJ2-5	TRBD1	TRBV18	CASSSRVLTGFETQYF
TRBJ2-5	TRBD1	TRBV11-3	CASSSDTGTGGKEETQYF
TRBJ1-1	-	TRBV4-3	CASSHWGGNTEAFF
TRBJ2-1	TRBD1	TRBV10-3	CAISDNRGSYNEQFF
TRBJ2-1	TRBD2	TRBV9	CASSVASGGYNEQFF
TRBJ2-3	TRBD1	TRBV29-1	CSVEGDRGIDTQYF
TRBJ1-6	TRBD1	TRBV10-2	CASNSGTGNSPLHF
TRBJ1-1	-	TRBV19	CASRLTGMNTEAFF
TRBJ2-1	TRBD2	TRBV5-1	CASSWGDYESEQFF